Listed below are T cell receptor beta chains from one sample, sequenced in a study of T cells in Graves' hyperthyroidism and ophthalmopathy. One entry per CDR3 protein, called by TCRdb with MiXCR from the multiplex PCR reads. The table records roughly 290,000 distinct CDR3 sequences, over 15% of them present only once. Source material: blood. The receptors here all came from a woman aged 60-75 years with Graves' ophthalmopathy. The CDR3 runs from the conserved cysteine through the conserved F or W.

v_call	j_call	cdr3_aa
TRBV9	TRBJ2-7	CASSVAPTYEQYF
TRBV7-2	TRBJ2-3	CASGVSTDTQYF
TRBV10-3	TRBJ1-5	CAISTGRDQPQHF
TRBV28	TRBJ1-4	CASSSDRLGGTNEKLFF
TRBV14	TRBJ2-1	CASSQVSALDEQFF
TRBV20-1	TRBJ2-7	CSAPLDSYYEQYF
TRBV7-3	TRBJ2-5	CASSPTGLQEIQYF
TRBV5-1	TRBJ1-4	CASSRGEREKLFF
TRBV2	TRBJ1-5	CAGGTGDPKQPQHF
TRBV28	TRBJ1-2	CATAPGQGSYGYTF
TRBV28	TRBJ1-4	CASREQGREKLFF
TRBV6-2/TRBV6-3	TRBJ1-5	CASSYTKLSDGINQPQHF
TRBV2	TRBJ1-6	CASSDEGTGGSPLHF
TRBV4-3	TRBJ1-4	CASSQDSQGDEKLFF
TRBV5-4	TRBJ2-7	CASSLGTSGAYEQYF
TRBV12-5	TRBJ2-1	CASTGIYNEQFF
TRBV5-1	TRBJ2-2	CASSLGQVDGELFF
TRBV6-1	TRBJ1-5	CASRPDSSNQPQHF
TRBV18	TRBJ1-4	CASSPGYGEKLFF
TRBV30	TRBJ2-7	CARSDGASYEQYF
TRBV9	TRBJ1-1	CASSVGVNLSTGIKRMNTEAFF
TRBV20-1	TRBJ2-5	CSARDTGTPQETQYF
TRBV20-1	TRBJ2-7	CSARRGQGYEQYF
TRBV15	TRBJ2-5	CATERRGEETQYF
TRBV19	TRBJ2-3	CASNALASTDTQYF
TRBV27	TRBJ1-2	CASSSDSYGYTF
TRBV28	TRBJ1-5	CASSLQANQPQHF
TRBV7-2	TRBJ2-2	CASSISKQGTGELFF
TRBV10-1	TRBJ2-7	CASSARLAGVMYEQYF
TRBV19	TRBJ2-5	CASSTDRQQETQYF
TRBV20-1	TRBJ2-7	CSAWAVELNSYEQYF
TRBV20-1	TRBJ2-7	CSVLAEGFSYEQYF
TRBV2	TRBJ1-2	CASSANSYGYTF
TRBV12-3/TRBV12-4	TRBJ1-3	CASSLRRQTGNTIYF
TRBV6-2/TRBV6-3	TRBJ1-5	CASSNTGHNQPQHF
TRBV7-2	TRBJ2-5	CASSPLGGPETQYF
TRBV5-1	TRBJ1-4	CASSSGGFSTNEKLFF
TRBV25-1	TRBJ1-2	CVSSLSANYGYTF
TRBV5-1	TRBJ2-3	CASSYLAGGTDTQYF
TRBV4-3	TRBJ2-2	CASSPRGGELFF
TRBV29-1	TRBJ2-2	CGGIDTGELFF
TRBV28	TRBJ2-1	CASSSPSAGILEAEQFF
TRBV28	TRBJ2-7	CASQESGSSYEQYF
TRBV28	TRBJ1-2	CASSSDREGSTF
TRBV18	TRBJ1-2	CASSVTADYGYTF
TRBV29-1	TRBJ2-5	CSVGGGVEETQYF
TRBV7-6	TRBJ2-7	CASSPTSGRGYEQYF
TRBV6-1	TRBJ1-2	CASSDPGQGARGDGYTF
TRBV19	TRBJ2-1	CASSTKHIGQVHEQFF
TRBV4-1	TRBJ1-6	CASSQDRVERYNSPLHF